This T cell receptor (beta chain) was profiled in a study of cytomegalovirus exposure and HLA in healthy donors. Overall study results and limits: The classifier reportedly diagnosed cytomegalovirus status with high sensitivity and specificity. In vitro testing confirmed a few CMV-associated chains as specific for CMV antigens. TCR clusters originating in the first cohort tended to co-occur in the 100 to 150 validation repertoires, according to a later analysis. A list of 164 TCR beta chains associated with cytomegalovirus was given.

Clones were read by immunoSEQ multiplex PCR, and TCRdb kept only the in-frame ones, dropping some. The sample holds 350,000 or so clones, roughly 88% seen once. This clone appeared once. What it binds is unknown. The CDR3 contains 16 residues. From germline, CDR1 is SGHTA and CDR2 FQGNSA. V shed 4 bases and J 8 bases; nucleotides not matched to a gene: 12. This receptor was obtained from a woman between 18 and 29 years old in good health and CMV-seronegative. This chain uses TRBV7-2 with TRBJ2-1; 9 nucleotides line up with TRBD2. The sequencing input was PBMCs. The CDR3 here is CASSYSGGSGSDEQFF. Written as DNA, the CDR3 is TGTGCCAGCAGCTATAGTGGCGGTAGCGGGAGTGATGAGCAGTTCTTC. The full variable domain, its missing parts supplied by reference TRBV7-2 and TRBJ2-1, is GAGVSQSPSNKVTEKGKDVELRCDPISGHTALYWYRQSLGQGLEFLIYFQGNSAPDKSGLPSDRFSAERTGGSVSTLTIQRTQQEDSAVYLCASSYSGGSGSDEQFFGPGTRLTVL.